This T cell receptor beta chain originates from a study of T-cell reconstitution after alpha-beta-depleted transplantation in children. The CDR3 consists of 15 residues. CDR1 is SGHTA and CDR2 is FQGNSA in the germline V gene. V lost 5 bases and J lost 4; bases outside the gene matches: 6. This clonotype was seen many times. During its preparation, the TCRbeta library received unique molecular identifiers. TCRdb analysed the PCR reads with MiXCR anew, one entry per CDR3 protein. The sample lists some 240,000 distinct CDR3 sequences; 9.7% were seen once. The rearrangement links TRBV7-2 to TRBJ1-2; 11 positions match TRBD1. This TCR derives from a human donor who donated a stem cell graft to a child with SCID. The sequencing here drew on PBMCs from the stem cell graft donor, taken from the stem cell graft. The CDR3 region has the DNA TGTGCCAGCAGCGCCCGGACAGGGGGCGCCTATGGCTACACCTTC. This sequence encodes CASSARTGGAYGYTF. The complete variable domain, with remaining parts taken from reference TRBV7-2 and TRBJ1-2, reads GAGVSQSPSNKVTEKGKDVELRCDPISGHTALYWYRQSLGQGLEFLIYFQGNSAPDKSGLPSDRFSAERTGGSVSTLTIQRTQQEDSAVYLCASSARTGGAYGYTFGSGTRLTVV.